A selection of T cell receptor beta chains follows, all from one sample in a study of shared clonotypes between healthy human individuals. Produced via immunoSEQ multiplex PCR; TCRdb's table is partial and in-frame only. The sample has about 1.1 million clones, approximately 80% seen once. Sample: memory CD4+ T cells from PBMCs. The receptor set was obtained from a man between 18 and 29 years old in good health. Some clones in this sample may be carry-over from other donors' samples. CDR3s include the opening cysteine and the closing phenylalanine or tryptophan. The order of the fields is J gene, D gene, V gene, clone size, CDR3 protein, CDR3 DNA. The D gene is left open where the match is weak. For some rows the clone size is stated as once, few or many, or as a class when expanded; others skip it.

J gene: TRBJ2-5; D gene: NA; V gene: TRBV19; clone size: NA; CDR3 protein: CASSMGRDQETQYF; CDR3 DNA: TGTGCCAGTAGTATGGGTAGGGACCAAGAGACCCAGTACTTC
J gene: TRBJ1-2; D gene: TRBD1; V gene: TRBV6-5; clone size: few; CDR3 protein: CASSYSLTGAYGYTF; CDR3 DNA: TGTGCCAGCAGTTACTCGCTAACAGGGGCCTATGGCTACACCTTC
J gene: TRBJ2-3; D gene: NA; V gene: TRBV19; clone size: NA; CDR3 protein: CASSGRRQDTDTQYF; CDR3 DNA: TGTGCCAGTAGTGGGAGGCGGCAGGACACAGATACGCAGTATTTT
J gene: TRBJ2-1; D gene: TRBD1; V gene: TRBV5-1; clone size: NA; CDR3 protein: CASSLGRGPYNEQFF; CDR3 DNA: TGCGCCAGCAGCTTGGGAAGGGGGCCCTACAATGAGCAGTTCTTC
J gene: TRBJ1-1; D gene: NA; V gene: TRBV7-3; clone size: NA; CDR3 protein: CASSMDRNTEAFF; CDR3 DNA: TGTGCCAGCAGCATGGACAGGAACACTGAAGCTTTCTTT
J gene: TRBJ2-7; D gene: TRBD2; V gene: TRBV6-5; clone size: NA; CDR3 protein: CASRPMLAGDEQYF; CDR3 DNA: TGTGCCAGCAGGCCCATGTTAGCGGGAGACGAGCAGTACTTC
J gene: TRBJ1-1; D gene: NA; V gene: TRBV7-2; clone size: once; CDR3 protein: CASSSDRRREAFF; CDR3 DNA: TGTGCCAGCAGCTCCGACAGGAGACGTGAAGCTTTCTTT
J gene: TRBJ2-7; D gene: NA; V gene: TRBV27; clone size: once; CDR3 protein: CASSPGRGLSYEQYF; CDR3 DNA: TGTGCCAGCAGTCCCGGGCGGGGGCTATCCTACGAGCAGTACTTC
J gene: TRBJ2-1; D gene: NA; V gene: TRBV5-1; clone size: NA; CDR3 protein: CASSLAGSPYNEQFF; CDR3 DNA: TGCGCCAGCAGCTTGGCGGGGAGTCCCTACAATGAGCAGTTCTTC
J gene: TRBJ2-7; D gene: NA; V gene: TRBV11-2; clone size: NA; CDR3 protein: CASSGGAGVIYEQYF; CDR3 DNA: TGTGCCAGCAGTGGCGGGGCAGGAGTCATCTACGAGCAGTACTTC
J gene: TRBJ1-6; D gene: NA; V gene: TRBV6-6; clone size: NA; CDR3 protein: CASNPQGPRNSPLHF; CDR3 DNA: TGTGCCAGCAACCCCCAGGGGCCTAGGAATTCACCCCTCCACTTT
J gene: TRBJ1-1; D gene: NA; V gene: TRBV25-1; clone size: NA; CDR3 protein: CASSEYGRYTEAFF; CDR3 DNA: TGTGCCAGCAGTGAATATGGCCGTTACACTGAAGCTTTCTTT
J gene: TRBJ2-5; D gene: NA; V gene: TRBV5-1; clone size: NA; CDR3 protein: CASSLRQGSGETQYF; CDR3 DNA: TGCGCCAGCAGCCTAAGACAAGGGTCCGGGGAGACCCAGTACTTC
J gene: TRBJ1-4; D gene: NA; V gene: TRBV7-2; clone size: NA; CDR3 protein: CASSVSFGEKLFF; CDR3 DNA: TGTGCCAGCAGCGTTTCGTTTGGTGAAAAACTGTTTTTT
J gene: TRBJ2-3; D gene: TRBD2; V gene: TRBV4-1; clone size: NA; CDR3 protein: CASSQDMAGASDTQYF; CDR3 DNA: TGCGCCAGCAGCCAAGATATGGCGGGAGCGTCAGATACGCAGTATTTT
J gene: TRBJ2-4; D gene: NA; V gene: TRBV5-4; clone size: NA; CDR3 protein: CASSLAGAAKNIQYF; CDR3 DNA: TGTGCCAGCAGCTTGGCGGGAGCCGCCAAAAACATTCAGTACTTC
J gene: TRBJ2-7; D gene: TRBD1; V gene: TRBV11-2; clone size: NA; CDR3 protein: CASRQDRDRTKQYF; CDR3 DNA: TGTGCCAGCAGACAAGACCGGGACAGGACGAAGCAGTACTTC
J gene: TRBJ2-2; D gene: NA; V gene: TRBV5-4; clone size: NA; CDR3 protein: CASKQGAHTGELFF; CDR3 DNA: TGTGCCAGCAAACAAGGGGCTCACACCGGGGAGCTGTTTTTT
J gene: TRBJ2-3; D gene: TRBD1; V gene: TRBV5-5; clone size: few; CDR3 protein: CASSSRDSLTDTQYF; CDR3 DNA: TGTGCCAGCAGCTCCCGGGACAGCCTCACAGATACGCAGTATTTT
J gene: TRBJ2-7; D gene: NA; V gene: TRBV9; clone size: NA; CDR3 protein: CASSVRQHPYEQYF; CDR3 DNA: TGTGCCAGCAGCGTAAGGCAGCATCCCTACGAGCAGTACTTC
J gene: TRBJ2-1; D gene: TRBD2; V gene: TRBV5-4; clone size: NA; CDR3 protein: CASSLAAGAAYNEQFF; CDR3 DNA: TGTGCCAGCAGCTTGGCCGCGGGAGCGGCGTACAATGAGCAGTTCTTC
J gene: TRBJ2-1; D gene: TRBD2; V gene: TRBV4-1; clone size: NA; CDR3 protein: CASSQHRGTSGSGLFHNEQFF; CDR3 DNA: TGCGCCAGCAGCCAACACAGGGGGACTAGCGGGAGTGGTCTCTTTCACAATGAGCAGTTCTTC
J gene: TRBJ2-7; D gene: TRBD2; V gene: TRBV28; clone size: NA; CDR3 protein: CASSLGLAGGHEQYF; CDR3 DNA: TGTGCCAGCAGCCTGGGACTAGCGGGAGGGCACGAGCAGTACTTC
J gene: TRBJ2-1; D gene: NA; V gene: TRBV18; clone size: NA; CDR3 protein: CASSPGILNEQFF; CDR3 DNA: TGTGCCAGCTCACCAGGGATACTGAATGAGCAGTTCTTC
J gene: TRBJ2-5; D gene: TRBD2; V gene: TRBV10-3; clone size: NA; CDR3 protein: CAISEGASGRSQETQYF; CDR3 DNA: TGTGCCATCAGTGAGGGCGCTAGCGGGCGGTCCCAAGAGACCCAGTACTTC
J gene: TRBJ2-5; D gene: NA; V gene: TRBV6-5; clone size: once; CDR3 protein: CASSQDRRSIETQYF; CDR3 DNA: TGTGCCAGCAGCCAAGACAGGAGGTCCATCGAGACCCAGTACTTC
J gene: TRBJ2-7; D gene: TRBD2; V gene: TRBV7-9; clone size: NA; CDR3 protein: CASSWGGTSYEQYF; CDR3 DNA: TGTGCCAGCAGCTGGGGGGGGACTTCCTACGAGCAGTACTTC
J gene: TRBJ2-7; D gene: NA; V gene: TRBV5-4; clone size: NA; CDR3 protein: CASSFSANSYEQYF; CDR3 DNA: TGTGCCAGCAGCTTCTCAGCGAACTCCTACGAGCAGTACTTC
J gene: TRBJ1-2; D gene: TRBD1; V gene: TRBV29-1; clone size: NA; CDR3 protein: CSVASGQGRGYTF; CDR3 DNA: TGCAGCGTTGCTTCGGGACAGGGTCGCGGCTACACCTTC
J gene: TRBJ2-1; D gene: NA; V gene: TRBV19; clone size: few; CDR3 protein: CAGIPARFTYNEQFF; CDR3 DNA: TGTGCCGGAATACCGGCCAGGTTTACCTACAATGAGCAGTTCTTC
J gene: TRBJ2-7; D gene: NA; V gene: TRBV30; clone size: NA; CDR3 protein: CAWRGRTLPEQYF; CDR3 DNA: TGTGCCTGGAGGGGACGGACGTTACCCGAGCAGTACTTC
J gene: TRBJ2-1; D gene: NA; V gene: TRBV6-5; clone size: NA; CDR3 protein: CASSYSWEDHYEQFF; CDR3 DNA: TGTGCCAGCAGTTACTCGTGGGAGGACCACTATGAGCAGTTCTTC
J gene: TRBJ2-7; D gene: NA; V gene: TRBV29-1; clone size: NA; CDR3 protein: CSVGQVAYEQYF; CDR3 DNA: TGCAGCGTTGGACAGGTCGCCTACGAGCAGTACTTC
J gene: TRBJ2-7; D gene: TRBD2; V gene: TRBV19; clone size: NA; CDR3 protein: CASSHSSGSSYEQYF; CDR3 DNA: TGTGCCAGTAGCCATTCTAGCGGAAGCTCCTACGAGCAGTACTTC
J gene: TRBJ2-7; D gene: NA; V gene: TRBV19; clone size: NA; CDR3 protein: CASSIGTRIPPFEQYF; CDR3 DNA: TGTGCCAGTAGTATTGGGACGCGGATACCTCCCTTCGAGCAGTACTTC
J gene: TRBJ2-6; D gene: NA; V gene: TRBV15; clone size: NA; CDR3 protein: CATMGPISGANVLTF; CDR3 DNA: TGTGCCACGATGGGACCGATCTCTGGGGCCAACGTCCTGACTTTC
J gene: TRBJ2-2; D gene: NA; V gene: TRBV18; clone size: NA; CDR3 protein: CASSRRDANTGELFF; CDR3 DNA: TGTGCCAGCTCACGGAGGGATGCGAACACCGGGGAGCTGTTTTTT
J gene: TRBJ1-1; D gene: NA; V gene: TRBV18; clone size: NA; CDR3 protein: CASSPEAGQMNTEAFF; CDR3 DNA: TGTGCCAGCTCACCAGAGGCAGGCCAGATGAACACTGAAGCTTTCTTT
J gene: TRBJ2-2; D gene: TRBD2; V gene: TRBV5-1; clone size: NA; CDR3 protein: CASSIPGLAGGSTGELFF; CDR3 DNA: TGCGCCAGCAGCATACCGGGACTAGCGGGAGGAAGCACCGGGGAGCTGTTTTTT
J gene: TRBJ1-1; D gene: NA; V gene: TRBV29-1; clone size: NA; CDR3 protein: CSVEVAGVNTEAFF; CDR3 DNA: TGCAGCGTTGAAGTGGCAGGGGTAAACACTGAAGCTTTCTTT
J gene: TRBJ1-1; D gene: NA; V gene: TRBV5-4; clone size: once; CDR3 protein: CASSLEVAGASGEAFF; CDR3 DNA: TGTGCCAGCAGCTTGGAAGTCGCAGGGGCCTCGGGGGAAGCTTTCTTT
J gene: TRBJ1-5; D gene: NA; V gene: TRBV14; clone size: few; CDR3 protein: CASSQGLDQPQHF; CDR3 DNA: TGTGCCAGCAGCCAGGGTCTCGATCAGCCCCAGCATTTT
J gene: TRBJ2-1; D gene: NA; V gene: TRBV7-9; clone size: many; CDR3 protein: CASSLGLTGYYNEQFF; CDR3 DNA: TGTGCCAGCAGCCTAGGACTGACAGGCTACTACAATGAGCAGTTCTTC
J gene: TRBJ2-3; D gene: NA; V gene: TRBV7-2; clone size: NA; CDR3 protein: CASSSRAGSSTDTQYF; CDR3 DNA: TGTGCCAGCAGCTCTCGAGCGGGTTCTAGCACAGATACGCAGTATTTT
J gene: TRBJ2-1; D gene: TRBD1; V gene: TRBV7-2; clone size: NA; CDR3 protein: CASRAGTGRSNNEQFF; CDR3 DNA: TGTGCCAGCAGAGCCGGGACAGGACGGTCGAACAATGAGCAGTTCTTC
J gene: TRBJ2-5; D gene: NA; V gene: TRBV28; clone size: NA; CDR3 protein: CASSLFRDGETQYF; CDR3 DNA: TGTGCCAGCAGTTTATTCAGGGACGGAGAGACCCAGTACTTC
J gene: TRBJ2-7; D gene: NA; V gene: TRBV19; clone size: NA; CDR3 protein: CASSTAGTYEQYF; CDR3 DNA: TGTGCCAGTAGTACGGCCGGGACTTACGAGCAGTACTTC
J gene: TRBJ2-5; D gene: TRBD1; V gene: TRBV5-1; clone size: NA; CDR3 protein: CASSLADRGRETQYF; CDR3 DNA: TGCGCCAGCAGCTTGGCCGACAGGGGAAGGGAGACCCAGTACTTC
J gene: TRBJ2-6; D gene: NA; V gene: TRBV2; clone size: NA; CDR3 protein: CATAKDSGANVLTF; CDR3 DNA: TGTGCCACCGCCAAGGACTCTGGGGCCAACGTCCTGACTTTC